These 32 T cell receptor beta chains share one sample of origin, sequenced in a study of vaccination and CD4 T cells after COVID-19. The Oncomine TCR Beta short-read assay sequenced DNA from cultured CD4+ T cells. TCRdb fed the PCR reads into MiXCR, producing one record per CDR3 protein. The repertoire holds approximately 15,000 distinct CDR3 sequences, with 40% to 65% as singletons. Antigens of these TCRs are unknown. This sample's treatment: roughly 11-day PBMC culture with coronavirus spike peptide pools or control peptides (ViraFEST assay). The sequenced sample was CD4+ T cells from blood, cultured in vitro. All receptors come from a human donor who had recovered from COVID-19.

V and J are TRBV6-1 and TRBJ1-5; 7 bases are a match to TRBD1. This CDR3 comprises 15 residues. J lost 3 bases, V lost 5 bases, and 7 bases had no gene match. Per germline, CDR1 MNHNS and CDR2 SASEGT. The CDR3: CASSPTTGNNQPQHF. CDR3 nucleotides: TGTGCCAGCAGTCCTACGACAGGGAACAATCAGCCCCAGCATTTT.

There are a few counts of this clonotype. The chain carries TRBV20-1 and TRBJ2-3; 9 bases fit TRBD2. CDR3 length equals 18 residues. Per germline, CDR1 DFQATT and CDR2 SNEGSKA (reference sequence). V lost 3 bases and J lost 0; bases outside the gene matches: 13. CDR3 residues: CSASGRREGRASTDTQYF. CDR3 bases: TGCAGTGCTAGCGGTCGGCGGGAGGGCCGTGCTAGCACAGATACGCAGTATTTT.

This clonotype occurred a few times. CDR3 bases: TGTGCCATCAGTGGGCCTAGCGGTAGCACAGATACGCAGTATTTT. This encodes CAISGPSGSTDTQYF. The V and J genes are TRBV10-3 and TRBJ2-3; 7 bases are shared with TRBD2. Unmatched junction bases numbered 4, after V lost 4 bases and J lost 0 bases. Germline V gene lookup returns CDR1 ENHRY and CDR2 SYGVKD. The CDR3 has 15 amino acids.

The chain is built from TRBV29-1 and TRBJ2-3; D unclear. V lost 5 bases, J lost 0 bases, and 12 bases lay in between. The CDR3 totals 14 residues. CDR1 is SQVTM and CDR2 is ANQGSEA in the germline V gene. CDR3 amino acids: CSVLGRPSTDTQYF. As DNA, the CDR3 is TGCAGCGTTCTCGGCAGGCCTAGCACAGATACGCAGTATTTT.

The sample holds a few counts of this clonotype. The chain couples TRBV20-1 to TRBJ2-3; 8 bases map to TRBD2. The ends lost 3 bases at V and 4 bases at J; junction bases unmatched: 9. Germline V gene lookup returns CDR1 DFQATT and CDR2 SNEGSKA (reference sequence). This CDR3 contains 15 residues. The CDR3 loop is CSASPSGRGSDTQYF. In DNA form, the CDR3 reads TGCAGTGCTAGTCCCAGCGGGAGAGGTTCAGATACGCAGTATTTT.

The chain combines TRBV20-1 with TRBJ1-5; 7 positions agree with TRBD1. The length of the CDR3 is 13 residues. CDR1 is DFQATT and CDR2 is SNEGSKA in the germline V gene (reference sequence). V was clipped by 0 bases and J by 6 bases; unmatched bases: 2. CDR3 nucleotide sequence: TGCAGTGCTAGAGACACAGGGGTTCAGCCCCAGCATTTT. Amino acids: CSARDTGVQPQHF.

The CDR3 nucleotides read TGTGCCAGCAGTGACGGGACTAGCGGGAACAATGAGCAGTTCTTC. Its translation: CASSDGTSGNNEQFF. The chain links TRBV6-4 to TRBJ2-1; 13 nucleotides align to TRBD2. The V gene end was trimmed by 2 bases and the J gene end by 5 bases; junction bases not matched to a gene: 0. This CDR3 has 15 amino acids. Germline V gives CDR1 MRHNA, CDR2 SNTAGT.

The CDR3, as DNA: TGTGCCAGCAGTAGAGGGACAGGGCGGACGTACGAGCAGTACTTC. Residues: CASSRGTGRTYEQYF. J is TRBJ2-7 and V is TRBV27; 9 bases agree with TRBD1. Germline values: CDR1 MNHEY, CDR2 SMNVEV (reference sequence). Trimming took 5 bases from V and 4 from J; bases not matched to a gene: 9. The CDR3 is 15 amino acids.

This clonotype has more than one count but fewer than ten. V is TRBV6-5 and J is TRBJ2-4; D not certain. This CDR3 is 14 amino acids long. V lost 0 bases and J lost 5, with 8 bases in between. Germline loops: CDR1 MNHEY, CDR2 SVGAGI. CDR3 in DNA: TGTGCCAGCAGTTACTCCCCGGCGCAAAACATTCAGTACTTC. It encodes CASSYSPAQNIQYF.

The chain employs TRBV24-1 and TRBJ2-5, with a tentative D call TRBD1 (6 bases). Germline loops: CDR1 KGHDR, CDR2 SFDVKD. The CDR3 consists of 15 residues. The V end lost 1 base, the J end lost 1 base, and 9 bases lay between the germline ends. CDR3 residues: CATSDFGTSQETQYF. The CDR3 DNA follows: TGTGCCACCAGTGATTTCGGGACATCCCAAGAGACCCAGTACTTC.

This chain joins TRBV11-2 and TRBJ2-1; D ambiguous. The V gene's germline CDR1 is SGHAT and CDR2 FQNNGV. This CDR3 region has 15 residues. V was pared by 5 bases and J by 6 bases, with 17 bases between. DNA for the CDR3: TGTGCCAGCAGCCCTATGGCCATTCTACCCAATGAGCAGTTCTTC. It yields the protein CASSPMAILPNEQFF.

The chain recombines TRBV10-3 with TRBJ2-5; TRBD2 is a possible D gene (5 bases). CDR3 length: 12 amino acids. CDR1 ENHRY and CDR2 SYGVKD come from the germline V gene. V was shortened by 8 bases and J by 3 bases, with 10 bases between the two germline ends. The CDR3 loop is CAIAGNEETQYF. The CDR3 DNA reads TGTGCCATCGCGGGCAATGAAGAGACCCAGTACTTC.

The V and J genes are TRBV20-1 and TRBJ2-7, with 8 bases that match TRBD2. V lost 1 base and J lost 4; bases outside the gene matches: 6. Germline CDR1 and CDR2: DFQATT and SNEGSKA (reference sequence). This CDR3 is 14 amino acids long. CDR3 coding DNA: TGCAGTGCTAGAGCCGGGACTAGTAGGTACGAGCAGTACTTC. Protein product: CSARAGTSRYEQYF.

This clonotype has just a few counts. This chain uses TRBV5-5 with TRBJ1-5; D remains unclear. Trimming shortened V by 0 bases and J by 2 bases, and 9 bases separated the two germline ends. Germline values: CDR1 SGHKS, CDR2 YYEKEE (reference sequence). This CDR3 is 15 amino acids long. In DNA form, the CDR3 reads TGTGCCAGCAGCTTGGGGGTCACCCGCAATCAGCCCCAGCATTTT. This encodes CASSLGVTRNQPQHF.

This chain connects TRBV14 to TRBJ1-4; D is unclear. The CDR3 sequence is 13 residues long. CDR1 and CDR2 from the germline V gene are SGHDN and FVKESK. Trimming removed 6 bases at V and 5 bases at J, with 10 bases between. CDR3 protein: CASRRRTNEKLFF. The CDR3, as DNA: TGTGCCAGCAGAAGACGGACGAATGAAAAACTGTTTTTT.

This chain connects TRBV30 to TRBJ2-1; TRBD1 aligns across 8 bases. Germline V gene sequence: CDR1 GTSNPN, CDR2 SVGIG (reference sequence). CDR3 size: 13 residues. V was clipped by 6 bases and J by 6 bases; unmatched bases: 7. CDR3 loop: CACDRGWGNEQFF. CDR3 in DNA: TGTGCCTGTGACAGGGGCTGGGGCAATGAGCAGTTCTTC.

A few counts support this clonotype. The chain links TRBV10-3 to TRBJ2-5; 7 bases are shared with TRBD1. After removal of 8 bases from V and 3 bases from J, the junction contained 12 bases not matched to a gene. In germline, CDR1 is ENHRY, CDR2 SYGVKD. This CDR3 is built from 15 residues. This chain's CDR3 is CAIRTTGQAEETQYF. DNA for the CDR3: TGTGCCATCCGTACCACAGGACAGGCGGAAGAGACCCAGTACTTC.

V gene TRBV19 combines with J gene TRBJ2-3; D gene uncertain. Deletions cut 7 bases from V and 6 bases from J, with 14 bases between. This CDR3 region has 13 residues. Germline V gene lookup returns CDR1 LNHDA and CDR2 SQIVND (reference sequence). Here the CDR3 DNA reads TGTGCCAGTAACGAAAACGTCAGGGATACGCAGTATTTT. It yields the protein CASNENVRDTQYF.

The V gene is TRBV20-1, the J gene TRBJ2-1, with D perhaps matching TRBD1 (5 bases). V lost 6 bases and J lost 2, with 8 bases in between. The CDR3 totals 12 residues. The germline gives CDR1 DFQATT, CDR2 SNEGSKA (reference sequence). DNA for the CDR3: TGCAGTGCCTTAGGGGCCTACAATGAGCAGTTCTTC. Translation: CSALGAYNEQFF.

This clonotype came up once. CDR3 in DNA: TGTGCCAGCAGTTTAGGGGGACAGGGGACGGATGAGCAGTTCTTC. Its translation: CASSLGGQGTDEQFF. The chain uses TRBV12-3 or TRBV12-4 and TRBJ2-1, with TRBD1 identical over 10 bases. The CDR3 contains 15 residues. With 1 base clipped from V and 8 bases from J, the junction kept 5 bases outside the gene matches.

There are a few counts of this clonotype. CDR3 nucleotide sequence: TGCGCCAGCGGCGACCGGGTCGATGGCAATCAGCCCCAGCATTTT. Translating it yields CASGDRVDGNQPQHF. The chain recombines TRBV10-1 with TRBJ1-5; D call uncertain. V was shortened by 8 bases and J by 2 bases, with 16 bases between the two germline ends. CDR3 size: 15 residues. In germline, CDR1 is WNHNN, CDR2 SYGVQD (reference sequence).

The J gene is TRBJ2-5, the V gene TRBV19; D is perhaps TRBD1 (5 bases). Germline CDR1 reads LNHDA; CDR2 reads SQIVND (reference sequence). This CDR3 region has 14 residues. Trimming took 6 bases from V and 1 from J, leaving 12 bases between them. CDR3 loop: CASSTGRGQETQYF. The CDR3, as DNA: TGTGCCAGTAGCACCGGTAGGGGCCAAGAGACCCAGTACTTC.

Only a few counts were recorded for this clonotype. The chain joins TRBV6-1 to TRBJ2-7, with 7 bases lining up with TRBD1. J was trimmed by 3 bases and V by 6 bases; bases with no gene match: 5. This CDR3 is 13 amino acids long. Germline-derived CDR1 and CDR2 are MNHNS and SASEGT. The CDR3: CASRLRQGYEQYF. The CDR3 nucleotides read TGTGCCAGCAGATTGCGACAGGGCTACGAGCAGTACTTC.

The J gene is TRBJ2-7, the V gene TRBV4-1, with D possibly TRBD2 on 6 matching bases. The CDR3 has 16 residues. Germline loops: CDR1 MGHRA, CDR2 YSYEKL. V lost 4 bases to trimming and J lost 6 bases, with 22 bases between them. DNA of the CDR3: TGCGCCAGCAGCCCACTGTTGGGTGGGAGGCGAGGCGAGCAGTACTTC. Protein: CASSPLLGGRRGEQYF.

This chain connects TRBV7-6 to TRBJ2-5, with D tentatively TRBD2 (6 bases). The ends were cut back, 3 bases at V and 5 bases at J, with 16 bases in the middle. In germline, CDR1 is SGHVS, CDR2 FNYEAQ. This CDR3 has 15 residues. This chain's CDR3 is CASSLLATKGETQYF. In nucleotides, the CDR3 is TGTGCCAGCAGCTTGCTAGCGACAAAAGGGGAGACCCAGTACTTC.

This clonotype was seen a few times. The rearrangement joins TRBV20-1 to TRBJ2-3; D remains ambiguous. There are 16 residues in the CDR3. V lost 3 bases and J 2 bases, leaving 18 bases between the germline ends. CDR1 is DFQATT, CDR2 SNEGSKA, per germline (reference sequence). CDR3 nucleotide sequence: TGCAGTGCTAGCCCTGGACGGCCCTCTTTCACAGATACGCAGTATTTT. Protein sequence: CSASPGRPSFTDTQYF.

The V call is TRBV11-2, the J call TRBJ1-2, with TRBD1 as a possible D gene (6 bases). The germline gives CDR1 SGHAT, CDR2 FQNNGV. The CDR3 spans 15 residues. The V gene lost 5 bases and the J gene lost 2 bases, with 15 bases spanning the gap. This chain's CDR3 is CASSPWTEPNYGYTF. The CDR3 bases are TGTGCCAGCAGCCCCTGGACAGAGCCCAACTATGGCTACACCTTC.

The CDR3 loop is CSARESQSSYEQYF. CDR3 DNA sequence: TGCAGTGCTAGAGAAAGCCAGAGCTCCTACGAGCAGTACTTC. V is TRBV20-1 and J is TRBJ2-7; D is ambiguous. CDR3 length equals 14 residues. Germline V CDR1 and CDR2: DFQATT, SNEGSKA (reference sequence). Trimming cost V 0 bases and J 0 bases, with 9 bases left between them.

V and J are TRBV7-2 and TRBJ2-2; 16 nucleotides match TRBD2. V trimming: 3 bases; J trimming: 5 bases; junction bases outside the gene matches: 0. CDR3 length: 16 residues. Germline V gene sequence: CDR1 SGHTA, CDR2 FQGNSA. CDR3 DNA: TGTGCCAGCAGCTTGGGACTAGCGGGAGGGACCGGGGAGCTGTTTTTT. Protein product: CASSLGLAGGTGELFF.

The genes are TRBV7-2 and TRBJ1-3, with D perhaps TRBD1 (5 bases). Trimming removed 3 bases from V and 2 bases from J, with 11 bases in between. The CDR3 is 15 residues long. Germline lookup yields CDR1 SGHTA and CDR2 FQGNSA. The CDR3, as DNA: TGTGCCAGCAGCTTTGGGACTTCTACTGGAAACACCATATATTTT. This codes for CASSFGTSTGNTIYF.

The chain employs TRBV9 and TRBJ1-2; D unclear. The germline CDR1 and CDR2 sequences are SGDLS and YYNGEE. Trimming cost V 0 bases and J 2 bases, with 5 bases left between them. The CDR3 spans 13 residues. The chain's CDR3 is CASSVELNYGYTF. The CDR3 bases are TGTGCCAGCAGCGTAGAGTTGAACTATGGCTACACCTTC.

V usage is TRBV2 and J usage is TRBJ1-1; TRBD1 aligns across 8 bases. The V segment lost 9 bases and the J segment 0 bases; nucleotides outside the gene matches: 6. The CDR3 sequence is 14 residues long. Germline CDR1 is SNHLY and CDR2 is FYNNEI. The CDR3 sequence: CASRRQGLNTEAFF. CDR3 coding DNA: TGTGCCAGTAGAAGACAGGGGCTGAACACTGAAGCTTTCTTT.